Presented here are 24 T cell receptor beta chains from one specimen sequenced in a study of blood T cell repertoires in COVID-19 (dated by TCRdb to the early 2020s). Receptor amplification or capture employed the immunoSEQ multiplex PCR assay. The immuneACCESS repertoire file appears here via TCRdb, limited to in-frame rearrangements. These files lack a portion of the clones; in checked studies, under half of the deficit traces to unresolved V genes, and the cause of the others is not known. The sample includes roughly 150,000 clones, with 80% observed a single time. Of the sample, 5% falls within the top ten clones. Sequenced sample: peripheral blood. These receptors originate from a woman between 45 and 65 years old with acute or convalescent COVID-19.

The rearrangement uses TRBV19 and TRBJ2-1, with TRBD1 as a possible D gene (5 bases). The V gene lost 3 bases and the J gene lost 10 bases, with 10 bases spanning the gap. Germline values: CDR1 LNHDA, CDR2 SQIVND (reference sequence). The CDR3 totals 12 residues. CDR3 in amino acids: CASSISGYEQFF. CDR3 DNA: TGTGCCAGTAGTATTTCAGGGTACGAGCAGTTCTTC.

This sequence joins TRBV12-5 and TRBJ1-1, with a weak D call TRBD1 (6 bases). This CDR3 contains 12 residues. CDR1 is LGHNT and CDR2 is FRNRAP in the germline V gene. Between the trimmed V and J ends, which lost 3 bases and 11 bases, there was a span of 13 bases. The CDR3 spells CASGFATGFAFF. In DNA, the CDR3 is TGTGCTAGTGGTTTCGCAACAGGGTTTGCTTTCTTT.

The chain links TRBV19 to TRBJ1-5; D remains ambiguous. CDR1 and CDR2 from the germline V gene are LNHDA and SQIVND (reference sequence). V shed 9 bases and J shed 0 bases, with 21 bases lying between them. CDR3 length: 17 residues. The CDR3, as DNA: TGTGCCAGCAAACCCGCAGTGGGCCCCGATAGCAATCAGCCCCAGCATTTT. It encodes CASKPAVGPDSNQPQHF. The whole variable domain, remainder taken from reference TRBV19 and TRBJ1-5, is DGGITQSPKYLFRKEGQNVTLSCEQNLNHDAMYWYRQDPGQGLRLIYYSQIVNDFQKGDIAEGYSVSREKKESFPLTVTSAQKNPTAFYLCASKPAVGPDSNQPQHFGDGTRLSIL.

The chain has TRBV27 and TRBJ1-2, with D possibly TRBD1 on 5 matching bases. CDR3 size: 13 residues. Trimming took off 3 bases at V and 8 bases at J, with 13 bases between the two ends. Germline CDR1 and CDR2: MNHEY and SMNVEV (reference sequence). The chain's CDR3 is CASSFGGLRGYTF. The CDR3 region has the DNA TGTGCCAGCAGTTTTGGGGGACTTCGGGGCTACACCTTC.

This CDR3 reads CASSGLHNSPLHF. DNA of the CDR3: TGTGCCAGTTCAGGGTTACATAATTCACCCCTCCACTTT. The gene calls are TRBV12-3 or TRBV12-4 and TRBJ1-6; D perhaps matches TRBD1 (5 bases). The CDR3 contains 13 residues. The germline V and J ends were trimmed by 9 bases and 5 bases, with 11 bases remaining between them.

The chain carries TRBV4-2 and TRBJ2-7; no definite D call. Trimming removed 0 bases at V and 6 bases at J, with 9 bases between. The CDR3 totals 13 residues. Germline values: CDR1 LGHNA, CDR2 YNFKEQ. CDR3 bases: TGTGCCAGCAGCCAAGATGGGCCACTCGAGCAGTACTTC. It translates to CASSQDGPLEQYF.

The gene calls are TRBV6-2 or TRBV6-3 and TRBJ1-5; D not certain. Per germline, CDR1 MNHEY and CDR2 SVGEGT. The ends were cut back, 0 bases at V and 2 bases at J, with 8 bases in the middle. The length of the CDR3 is 15 residues. The DNA for the CDR3 is TGTGCCAGCAGTTACTCGCTTGCGGGCAATCAGCCCCAGCATTTT. The encoded protein is CASSYSLAGNQPQHF.

This clone showed up just a few times. This sample also contains other DNA sequences that code for the same CDR3. The chain combines TRBV6-1 with TRBJ1-2, with D maybe TRBD1 (6 bases). The germline V gene has CDR1 MNHNS and CDR2 SASEGT. The CDR3 extends over 12 amino acids. Trimming shortened V by 3 bases and J by 5 bases, and 7 bases separated the two germline ends. The DNA for the CDR3 is TGTGCCAGCAGTGACACAGGGTATGGCTACACCTTC. This gives the protein CASSDTGYGYTF.

Many counts were recorded for this clone. The CDR3 nucleotides read TGTGCCAGCAGCCAAGATCTCCTCTCCTACGAGCAGTACTTC. Its translation is CASSQDLLSYEQYF. The gene calls are TRBV3-1 (or the pseudogene TRBV3-2) and TRBJ2-7; D call uncertain. The germline CDR1 and CDR2 sequences are LGHDT and YNNKEL (reference sequence). V lost 0 bases and J lost 0, with 6 bases in between. The CDR3 totals 14 residues.

This sequence joins TRBV10-3 and TRBJ2-1; D possibly corresponds to TRBD1 (5 bases). Trimming left V 4 bases short and J 4 bases short, with 5 bases between. The V gene's germline CDR1 is ENHRY and CDR2 SYGVKD. The CDR3 consists of 12 residues. This CDR3 reads CAISGQYNEQFF. CDR3 sequence (DNA): TGTGCCATCAGTGGACAGTACAATGAGCAGTTCTTC.

Turning to this clone: The junction differs from germline at one of its ends, possibly a read error. V and J are TRBV9 and TRBJ2-1, with 8 positions matching TRBD1. The CDR3 runs to 16 residues. Looked up from germline, CDR1 is SGDLS and CDR2 is YYNGEE. CDR3 DNA sequence: TGTGCCAGCAGCGTAGTTGCGGACAGGGATTACAATGGGCAGTTCTTC. Translating it yields CASSVVADRDYNGQFF.

The rearrangement uses TRBV6-5 and TRBJ2-3; D gene unclear. CDR3 length: 14 amino acids. Germline assignment: CDR1 MNHEY and CDR2 SVGAGI. V gave up 6 bases and J gave up 1 base, with 11 bases separating them. The CDR3 sequence: CASSRGPGTDTQYF. CDR3 in DNA: TGTGCCAGCAGCCGAGGCCCGGGCACAGATACGCAGTATTTT.

This clone was seen a handful of times. The gene calls are TRBV6-5 and TRBJ2-7, with D possibly being TRBD1 (5 bases). Germline-derived CDR1 and CDR2 are MNHEY and SVGAGI. V shed 0 bases and J shed 5 bases, with 8 bases lying between them. This CDR3 contains 13 residues. CDR3 nucleotide sequence: TGTGCCAGCAGTTACTCGGGGCGGAACGAGCAGTACTTC. Translating it yields CASSYSGRNEQYF.

The chain carries TRBV4-2 and TRBJ2-2; D unclear. The germline V and J ends were trimmed by 1 base and 2 bases, with 8 bases remaining between them. Germline V gives CDR1 LGHNA, CDR2 YNFKEQ. The CDR3 consists of 15 residues. The CDR3 region has the DNA TGTGCCAGCAGCCAAGGCTTGACTAACACCGGGGAGCTGTTTTTT. The encoded protein is CASSQGLTNTGELFF.

The chain combines TRBV6-2 or TRBV6-3 with TRBJ2-7; 7 bases align to TRBD2. From germline, CDR1 is MNHEY and CDR2 SVGEGT. The CDR3 spans 15 residues. Trimming took 0 bases from V and 2 from J; bases not matched to a gene: 4. The chain's CDR3 is CASSYSASGAYEQYF. The CDR3 DNA reads as TGTGCCAGCAGTTACTCGGCTAGCGGTGCCTACGAGCAGTACTTC.

The CDR3 is CAVLGGGEVNEQFF. The CDR3 DNA is TGTGCCGTACTCGGCGGGGGGGAGGTCAATGAGCAGTTCTTC. The V call is TRBV2, the J call TRBJ2-1, with 9 bases matching TRBD2. J was trimmed by 6 bases and V by 11 bases; bases with no gene match: 11. Germline assignment: CDR1 SNHLY and CDR2 FYNNEI. The CDR3 runs to 14 residues.

The chain joins TRBV5-1 to TRBJ1-5; maybe TRBD1 (6 bases). The length of the CDR3 is 15 residues. V lost 5 bases, J lost 1 base, and 13 bases lay in between. Looked up from germline, CDR1 is SGHRS and CDR2 is YFSETQ. The CDR3 loop is CASSERGSSNQPQHF. CDR3 DNA: TGCGCCAGCAGTGAAAGGGGGTCAAGCAATCAGCCCCAGCATTTT.

This sequence joins TRBV28 and TRBJ1-2; 7 bases agree with TRBD1. Per the germline V gene, CDR1 is MDHEN and CDR2 is SYDVKM. Trimming took 6 bases from V and 1 from J; bases not matched to a gene: 8. The CDR3 runs 15 residues. CDR3 sequence reads: CASRTGQLLNYGYTF. The CDR3 DNA reads TGTGCCAGCAGAACGGGACAGTTGCTTAACTATGGCTACACCTTC.

The chain joins TRBV29-1 to TRBJ2-7; D unclear. Germline V lookup: CDR1 SQVTM, CDR2 ANQGSEA. V lost 7 bases and J 0 bases, leaving 13 bases between the germline ends. The CDR3 sequence is 13 residues long. CDR3 DNA sequence: TGCAGCGCTAAGACACTTAGCTCCTACGAGCAGTACTTC. Protein: CSAKTLSSYEQYF.

The V and J genes are TRBV2 and TRBJ1-5; D is possibly TRBD1 (6 bases). V was trimmed by 8 bases and J by 7 bases, leaving 21 bases between them. The CDR3 sequence is 15 residues long. Per the germline V gene, CDR1 is SNHLY and CDR2 is FYNNEI. As DNA, the CDR3 is TGTGCCAGCGGCCGAACAGGGATTAGGGCACAGCCCCAGCATTTT. Residues: CASGRTGIRAQPQHF.

This chain joins TRBV11-2 and TRBJ2-7; D is undetermined. The germline V gene encodes CDR1 SGHAT and CDR2 FQNNGV. Trimming took off 3 bases at V and 7 bases at J, with 7 bases between the two ends. The CDR3 covers 11 residues. CDR3 sequence reads: CASSFGEEQYF. In DNA, the CDR3 is TGTGCCAGCAGCTTCGGAGAAGAGCAGTACTTC.

A note on this clone: Other DNA sequences in the same sample also yield this CDR3. This chain joins TRBV18 and TRBJ2-3; perhaps TRBD1 as D (6 bases). Trimming took off 4 bases at V and 1 base at J, with 12 bases between the two ends. The CDR3 covers 15 residues. In germline, CDR1 is KGHSH, CDR2 LQKENI. CDR3 protein: CASSLRGAGTDTQYF. For the CDR3, the DNA is TGTGCCAGCTCACTCAGGGGAGCCGGCACAGATACGCAGTATTTT.

The sample holds one count of this clone. This chain joins TRBV19 and TRBJ1-6, with D possibly being TRBD1 (5 bases). With 3 bases removed from V and 9 bases from J, the gap between germline ends came to 12 bases. This CDR3 has 14 residues. CDR1 and CDR2 from the germline V gene are LNHDA and SQIVND (reference sequence). CDR3: CASSMPIGGSPLHF. The DNA of the CDR3 is TGTGCCAGTAGTATGCCCATCGGGGGTTCACCCCTCCACTTT.

The chain recombines TRBV27 with TRBJ1-4, with D tentatively TRBD1 (5 bases). The V end lost 5 bases, the J end lost 10 bases, and 17 bases lay between the germline ends. This CDR3 region has 14 residues. From germline, CDR1 is MNHEY and CDR2 SMNVEV (reference sequence). CDR3 bases: TGTGCCAGCAGTCCGGGCCAGGGCTTCGGAAAACTGTTTTTT. This encodes CASSPGQGFGKLFF.